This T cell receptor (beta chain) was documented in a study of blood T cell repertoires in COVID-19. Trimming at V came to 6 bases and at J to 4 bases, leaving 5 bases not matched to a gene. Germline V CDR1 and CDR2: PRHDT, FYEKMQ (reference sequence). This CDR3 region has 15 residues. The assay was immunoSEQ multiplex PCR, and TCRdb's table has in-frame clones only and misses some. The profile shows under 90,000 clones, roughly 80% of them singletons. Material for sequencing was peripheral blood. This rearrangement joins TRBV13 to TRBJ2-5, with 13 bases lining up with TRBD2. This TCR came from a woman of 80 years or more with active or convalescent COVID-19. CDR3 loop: CASRSLAGGPETQYF. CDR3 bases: TGTGCCAGCAGGTCACTAGCGGGGGGGCCAGAGACCCAGTACTTC.